Following are 8 T cell receptor beta chains from one sample sequenced in a study of T cells in Graves' hyperthyroidism and ophthalmopathy (dated by TCRdb to the late 2010s). Receptors were amplified or captured by multiplex PCR. This sample was sequenced with an Illumina HiSeq 2000. TCR beta CDR3 regions were amplified from RNA transcripts. The first round of RT-PCR for the TCR CDR3 was performed with the HTBI primer set and the Qiagen OneStep RT-PCR kit. TCRdb trimmed the raw reads at Q25, called clones with MiXCR and kept productive beta chains. Every entry covers one CDR3 protein and lists the most common genes and DNA from its rows. For this sample there are about 400,000 distinct CDR3 sequences; approximately 14% appear just once. The ten largest clones add up to about 21% of the sample. Sequences were obtained from blood. These receptor sequences come from a woman aged 60-75 years with Graves' ophthalmopathy.

The genes are TRBV29-1 and TRBJ1-1; 9 positions agree with TRBD1. Germline V gives CDR1 SQVTM, CDR2 ANQGSEA. The trim removed 1 base at V and 5 bases at J, leaving 8 bases unmatched. The CDR3 spans 15 residues. In nucleotides, the CDR3 is TGCAGCGTTGAAGTCCCGGGACAGGGTGCGACTGAAGCTTTCTTT. It is translated as CSVEVPGQGATEAFF.

This clonotype was observed at least ten times. J is TRBJ2-5 and V is TRBV18; D may be TRBD2 (5 bases). V lost 9 bases and J lost 2, with 10 bases in between. The CDR3 covers 12 residues. Germline V gene data show CDR1 as KGHSH and CDR2 as LQKENI. The CDR3 nucleotides are TGTGCCAGGAATCGGGAACAAGAGACCCAGTACTTC. Its protein product is CARNREQETQYF.

In its sample, this clonotype was seen many times. The rearrangement joins TRBV20-1 to TRBJ1-1; D not certain. Germline CDR1 is DFQATT and CDR2 is SNEGSKA (reference sequence). V dropped 3 bases and J dropped 4 bases, with 12 bases sitting between them. This CDR3 is 13 amino acids long. CDR3 bases: TGCAGTGCTAGGTCGTCCGCGGGCACTGAAGCTTTCTTT. It yields the protein CSARSSAGTEAFF.

About this clonotype: Just one base apart from a much larger clone, this may be a read error. The chain recombines TRBV20-1 with TRBJ2-7, with TRBD2 matching 10 bases. Germline CDR1 reads DFQATT; CDR2 reads SNEGSKA (reference sequence). V lost 5 bases, J lost 4 bases, and 8 bases stayed unmatched. The CDR3 runs to 14 residues. The CDR3 sequence: CSAGLTSGAYEQYF. The CDR3 coding sequence is TGCAGTGCTGGACTCACTAGCGGGGCTTACGAGCAGTACTTC.

This clonotype was counted many times. The chain recombines TRBV20-1 with TRBJ1-5; TRBD1 agrees at 12 bases. V dropped 4 bases and J dropped 6; count of bases not matched to a gene: 7. Germline assignment: CDR1 DFQATT and CDR2 SNEGSKA (reference sequence). The CDR3 extends over 15 amino acids. CDR3 sequence (DNA): TGCAGTGCTACAAAGGGACAGGGGGCCTTTCAGCCCCAGCATTTT. Translation: CSATKGQGAFQPQHF.

This clonotype appeared many times. The chain uses TRBV30 and TRBJ1-4, with D perhaps matching TRBD1 (6 bases). Germline CDR1 and CDR2: GTSNPN and SVGIG (reference sequence). The CDR3 covers 13 residues. V dropped 5 bases and J dropped 8 bases, with 15 bases sitting between them. The CDR3 region has the DNA TGTGCCTGGCGGGAACAGGGTCGGGAAAAACTGTTTTTT. Translated: CAWREQGREKLFF.

This clonotype appeared many times. V is TRBV5-1 and J is TRBJ2-1, with TRBD2 matching over 9 bases. CDR3 length: 16 residues. Germline V gene data show CDR1 as SGHRS and CDR2 as YFSETQ. V lost 1 base to trimming and J lost 5 bases; unmatched junction nucleotides: 7. The CDR3 spells CASSLLAGGHDNEQFF. CDR3 sequence (DNA): TGCGCCAGCAGCTTGTTGGCGGGAGGGCACGACAATGAGCAGTTCTTC.

This clonotype was recorded a few times. The chain has TRBV4-1 and TRBJ2-2; D might be TRBD1 (5 bases). V dropped 5 bases and J dropped 2 bases, with 12 bases sitting between them. The CDR3 spans 15 residues. Germline CDR1 reads MGHRA; CDR2 reads YSYEKL. Here the CDR3 DNA reads TGCGCCAGCAGCATGACAGAAAGAAACACCGGGGAGCTGTTTTTT. Translation gives CASSMTERNTGELFF.